Sequencing of this TCR beta chain was carried out in a study of OX40 agonist ivuxolimab in advanced cancers. Study information: Patients' therapy was ivuxolimab, an antibody that acts as an agonist of OX40 (CD134). Prior anti-PD-1, anti-PD-L1 or anti-CTLA-4 therapy did not bar entry, and 40% to 45% had some.

CDR3 length: 16 amino acids. CDR1 and CDR2 from the germline V gene are LGHNA and YNFKEQ. The V gene lost 0 bases and the J gene lost 4 bases, with 13 bases spanning the gap. The protocol was immunoSEQ multiplex PCR, while the TCRdb copy is restricted to in-frame clones and leaves out a portion. Of tens of thousands of clones in the sample, roughly 77% were seen once. Peripheral blood came from all dose cohorts at three timepoints. This sequence was found in an adult with an advanced solid tumor such as melanoma, head and neck, liver or kidney cancer. The sequences come from CD4+ or CD8+ T cells sorted from blood, collected in a trial of the OX40 agonist ivuxolimab. The chain joins TRBV4-2 to TRBJ1-3; D is possibly TRBD1 (5 bases). The CDR3 loop is CASSQDTEGPGNTIYF. The CDR3 nucleotides read TGTGCCAGCAGCCAAGACACTGAGGGGCCGGGAAACACCATATATTTT.